A single sample gave rise to the 2 T cell receptor beta chains below, sequenced in a study of cytomegalovirus exposure and HLA in healthy donors. Produced via immunoSEQ multiplex PCR; TCRdb's table is partial and in-frame only. The table shows over 100,000 clones, with roughly 88% occurring only once. The sequencing input was PBMCs. These receptors were obtained from a woman aged 18-35 years in good health and CMV-seropositive.

The chain combines TRBV30 with TRBJ2-7; D possibly corresponds to TRBD1 (6 bases). From germline, CDR1 is GTSNPN and CDR2 SVGIG (reference sequence). This CDR3 contains 11 residues. V was shortened by 4 bases and J by 4 bases, with 8 bases between the two germline ends. The CDR3 nucleotides read TGTGCCTGGAACAGGGATTACGAGCAGTACTTC. The encoded protein is CAWNRDYEQYF.

Here the CDR3 reads CASSPRVGSTEAFF. As DNA, the CDR3 is TGTGCCAGCTCACCCAGGGTCGGGAGCACTGAAGCTTTCTTT. This chain links TRBV18 with TRBJ1-1, with D maybe TRBD1 (5 bases). This CDR3 is 14 amino acids long. Germline V gene lookup returns CDR1 KGHSH and CDR2 LQKENI. V lost 3 bases and J 4 bases, leaving 12 bases between the germline ends.